The T cell receptor (beta chain) under discussion was sequenced for a study of Ad26.COV2.S vaccination and SARS-CoV-2 variants. Indicated treatment: roughly 19 received Ad26.COV2.S at low or high dose, single or two shots; roughly 5 received placebo; per-sample allocation not given. The samples date from day 63 after the first vaccine or placebo injection. Sequencing used immunoSEQ multiplex PCR; TCRdb keeps in-frame clones, though not all of them. The profile shows about 680,000 clones, around 89% of them singletons. The germline V gene encodes CDR1 ENHRY and CDR2 SYGVKD. The CDR3 totals 15 residues. After removal of 2 bases from V and 4 bases from J, the junction contained 6 bases not matched to a gene. A note on this clone: What it recognizes is unknown.

The study, taken as a whole, reports: Recipients given vaccine exceeded placebo recipients in spike-specific TCR breadth.

The source material was peripheral blood, sampled in a trial of Ad26.COV2.S vaccine versus placebo. The clonotype comes from a person aged 18-65 years who received the Ad26.COV2.S COVID-19 vaccine or a placebo. The V call is TRBV10-3, the J call TRBJ2-3; 7 nucleotides align to TRBD2. The CDR3 spells CAISERTSPADTQYF. For the CDR3, the DNA is TGTGCCATCAGTGAGAGGACTAGTCCAGCAGATACGCAGTATTTT.